Shown below are 8 T cell receptor beta chains from a single sample sequenced in a study of blood T cells in healthy people across ages. Alongside a J-beta primer mix, a sample-barcoded 5' primer served in a second PCR lasting roughly 6 to 11 cycles. Each CDR3 protein gets one entry after TCRdb re-called the 5' RACE reads with MiXCR. The sample contains approximately 810,000 distinct CDR3 sequences, more than 25% of which appear only once. The sequencing sample was made of blood. All receptors come from an elderly woman in good health.

Details on this clonotype: A junction boundary mismatches the germline segment, possibly from a read error. V is TRBV7-9 and J is TRBJ2-1, with D unclear. Germline V gene data show CDR1 as SEHNR and CDR2 as FQNEAQ (reference sequence). The CDR3 covers 13 residues. CDR3 bases: TGTGCCAGCAGCCCCCCCCTCTACAATGGGCAGTTCTTC. This gives the protein CASSPPLYNGQFF.

This clonotype has more than one count but fewer than ten. The V call is TRBV20-1, the J call TRBJ1-5; D not certain. This CDR3 comprises 15 residues. The germline V gene has CDR1 DFQATT and CDR2 SNEGSKA (reference sequence). V was trimmed by 0 bases and J by 2 bases, leaving 11 bases between them. The CDR3 region has the DNA TGCAGTGCTAGAGAACAACAGACCCGCAATCAGCCCCAGCATTTT. Translated, it gives CSAREQQTRNQPQHF.

This clonotype was seen only once. One base away lies a much larger clone, so this may be a sequencing read error. V usage is TRBV6-5 and J usage is TRBJ2-1; 8 bases are a match to TRBD1. The CDR3 extends over 15 amino acids. CDR1 and CDR2 from the germline V gene are MNHEY and SVGAGI. J gave up 8 bases and V 4 bases, and 10 bases lay outside the gene matches. The CDR3 nucleotides read TGTGCCAGCAGTTTTGGCAGGGGGCACATCGATGAGCAGTTCTTC. Translating gives CASSFGRGHIDEQFF.

This clonotype was counted many times. The rearrangement joins TRBV20-1 to TRBJ1-1; possible D gene TRBD1, 5 bases. The CDR3 is made up of 14 amino acids. CDR1 is DFQATT, CDR2 SNEGSKA, per germline (reference sequence). Trimming cost V 5 bases and J 10 bases, with 23 bases left between them. Here the CDR3 DNA reads TGCAGTGCTTTTCTTCCCGGGACCTCGGACGCAGCTTTCTTT. Translated: CSAFLPGTSDAAFF.

This clonotype was seen many times. V and J are TRBV5-5 and TRBJ1-1; 8 positions match TRBD1. Germline CDR1 reads SGHKS; CDR2 reads YYEKEE (reference sequence). This CDR3 has 14 amino acids. Trimming at V came to 4 bases and at J to 4 bases, leaving 6 bases not matched to a gene. CDR3 sequence reads: CASSLQGAGTEAFF. The CDR3 bases are TGTGCCAGCAGCCTCCAGGGGGCTGGCACTGAAGCTTTCTTT. The whole variable domain, remainder taken from reference TRBV5-5 and TRBJ1-1, is DAGVTQSPTHLIKTRGQQVTLRCSPISGHKSVSWYQQVLGQGPQFIFQYYEKEERGRGNFPDRFSARQFPNYSSELNVNALLLGDSALYLCASSLQGAGTEAFFGQGTRLTVV.

The V gene is TRBV12-3 or TRBV12-4, the J gene TRBJ2-7; TRBD2 agrees at 7 bases. The J call may be faulty, since TRBJ2-5 better matches the DNA end. The CDR3 loop spans 13 amino acids. The CDR3 reads CASQGLAEETQYF. The CDR3 bases are TGTGCCAGCCAGGGCCTAGCGGAAGAGACCCAGTACTTC.

This clonotype was counted ten times or more. V gene TRBV4-3 combines with J gene TRBJ2-7, with D uncertain. The CDR3 consists of 14 residues. V dropped 4 bases and J dropped 2 bases, with 12 bases sitting between them. The germline V gene has CDR1 LGHNA and CDR2 YSLEER. As DNA, the CDR3 is TGCGCCAGCAGCCCCGCCGGGCACCCCTACGAGCAGTACTTC. This sequence encodes CASSPAGHPYEQYF.

This clonotype was recorded many times. The chain links TRBV5-1 to TRBJ2-1; the D gene could be TRBD1 or TRBD2 (5 bases each). The germline V gene encodes CDR1 SGHRS and CDR2 YFSETQ. V was cut by 4 bases and J by 0 bases, with 8 bases left in between. CDR3 length: 14 amino acids. Written as DNA, the CDR3 is TGCGCCAGCAGCCGGGGCGACTCCTACAATGAGCAGTTCTTC. Its translation: CASSRGDSYNEQFF.